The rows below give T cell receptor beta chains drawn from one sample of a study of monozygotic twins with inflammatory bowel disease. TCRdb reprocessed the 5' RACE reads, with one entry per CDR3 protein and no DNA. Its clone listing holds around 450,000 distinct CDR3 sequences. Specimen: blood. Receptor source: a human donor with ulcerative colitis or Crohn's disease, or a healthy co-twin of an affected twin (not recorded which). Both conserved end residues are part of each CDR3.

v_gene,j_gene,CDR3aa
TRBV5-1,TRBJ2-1,CASSLDAGEYNEQFF
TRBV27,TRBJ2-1,CASKVVTGGDLGEQFF
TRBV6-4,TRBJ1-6,CASSDSGDRLNSPLHF
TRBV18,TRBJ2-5,CASSNGRTVQETQYF
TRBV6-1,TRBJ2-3,CASRRQGRTDTQYF
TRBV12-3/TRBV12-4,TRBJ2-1,CASSSWTDSSYNEQFF
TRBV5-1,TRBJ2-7,CASTGPGEQYF
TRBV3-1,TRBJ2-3,CASSQGTWTGASDTQYF
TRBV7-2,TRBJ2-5,CASSLVGGSGGKETQYF
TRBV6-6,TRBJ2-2,CASSYGSTGELFF
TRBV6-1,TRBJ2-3,CASSETPWEVGNTDTQYF
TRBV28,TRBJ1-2,CASSPSTSGTGETYGYTF
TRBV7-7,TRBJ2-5,CASSPGTGMALETQYF
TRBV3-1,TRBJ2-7,CASSQLQRGGSSYEQYF
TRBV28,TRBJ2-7,CASRPPGTGRGEQYF
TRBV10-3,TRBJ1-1,CAISGTVNTEAFF
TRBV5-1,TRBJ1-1,CASSLEQGAGTEAFF
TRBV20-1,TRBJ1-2,CSARTPQNYGYTF
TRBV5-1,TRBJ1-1,CASSAGPGQGNTEAFF
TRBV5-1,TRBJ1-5,CASSPGELGQPQHF
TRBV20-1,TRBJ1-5,CSARVDTPKGNQPQHF
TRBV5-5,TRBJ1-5,CASSLEIAGNQPQHF
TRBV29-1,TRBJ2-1,CSVSTDGYSYNEQFF